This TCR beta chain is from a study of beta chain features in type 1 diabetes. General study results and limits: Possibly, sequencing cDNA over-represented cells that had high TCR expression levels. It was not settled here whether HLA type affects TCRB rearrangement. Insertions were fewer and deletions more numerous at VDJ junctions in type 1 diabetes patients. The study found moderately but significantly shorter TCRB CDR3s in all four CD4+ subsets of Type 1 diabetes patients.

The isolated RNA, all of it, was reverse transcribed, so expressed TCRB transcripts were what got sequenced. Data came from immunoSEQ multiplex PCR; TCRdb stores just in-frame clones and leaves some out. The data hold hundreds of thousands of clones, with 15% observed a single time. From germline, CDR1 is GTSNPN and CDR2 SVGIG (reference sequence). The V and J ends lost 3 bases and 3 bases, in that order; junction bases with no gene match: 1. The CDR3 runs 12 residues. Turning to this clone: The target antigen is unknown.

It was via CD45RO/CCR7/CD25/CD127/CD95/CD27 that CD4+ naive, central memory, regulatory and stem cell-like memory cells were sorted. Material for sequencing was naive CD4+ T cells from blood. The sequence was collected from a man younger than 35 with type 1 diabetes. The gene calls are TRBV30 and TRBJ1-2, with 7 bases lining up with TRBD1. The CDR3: CAWRGQYYGYTF. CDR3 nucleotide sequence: TGTGCCTGGAGGGGACAGTACTATGGCTACACCTTC.